This T cell receptor beta chain was captured by sequencing in a study of cytomegalovirus exposure and HLA in healthy donors listed by TCRdb under 2017. Regarding the complete study: In an earlier analysis of approximately 640 of the donors, approximately 300 Gb of sequence data and some 120 million unique TCR beta sequences from about 190 million T cells were reported. An early release that covered approximately 600 HLA-typed donors contained approximately 300 gigabases of sequencing data and roughly 84 million unique TCR sequences. Of the approximately 370 genotyped donors, approximately 80% were placed in the genetic ancestry cluster associated with self-reported Caucasian donors. The study was designed to test whether signatures of past pathogen exposure could be identified by cataloging public T cell receptors. Using immunosequencing, the study profiled T cell repertoires from about 650 subjects and related those repertoires to cytomegalovirus serostatus. Besides the first cohort of approximately 670 subjects, a separate validation cohort made up of some 110 different subjects was used. High-throughput TCR immunosequencing, statistical association of individual TCRs with disease status, and machine learning were combined to predict cytomegalovirus infection status. A later analysis re-analyzed previously published TCR beta repertoires from approximately 670 donors and added high-resolution HLA genotyping to study TCR occurrence patterns. Rather than drawing on any new phenotypic data, the later analysis identified candidate immune exposures from TCR beta sequences and the way those sequences occurred across donors. An earlier analysis of nearly 600 of the donors applied high-throughput TCR beta sequencing to assess whether each TCR beta V gene segment acted as functional or pseudogenic. Alongside the repertoire data, information on donor age, sex, ethnicity and CMV serostatus was compiled. A later genetic analysis took genome-wide SNP genotypes for about 55% of the 666 donors and used that subset as a discovery cohort. All discovery cohort repertoires had been generated on a single sequencing platform. HLA typing covered class I and class II loci at four-digit resolution. The number of donors typed differed by locus, with about 629-630 for A, B, C, DRB1 and DQB1, about 500 for DQA1, 600 to 610 for DPA1, and 450 to 480 for DPB1. Because of strong linkage in the cohort, five DR-DQ haplotypes were treated as single units for association and clustering. Across approximately 400 genotyped donors of the cohort, an average of roughly 230,000 unique TCR beta nucleotide sequences per donor were sequenced, and 15% to 20% of those sequences were non-productive. The paper as a whole reports these results and caveats: A total of about 150 TCR beta chains were listed by the study as associated with cytomegalovirus. In vitro tests confirmed that a few of the cytomegalovirus-associated TCR beta chains recognize cytomegalovirus antigens. Because counts were too low, about 18 rarely observed V segments, including chromosome 9 orphons, were excluded from the earlier analysis of about 500 of the donors. In a later analysis, TCR association rates were found to vary across HLA loci, with the most associated TCRs seen for DRB1 alleles and the fewest for HLA-C alleles. Most CMV-associated TCR beta chains appeared to be HLA-restricted in a later analysis, and the HLA associations seemed to be driven largely by CMV exposure. Across donors, most TCR sequences were observed very rarely, whereas some public TCRs were present in many individuals. A later genetic analysis associated a missense DCLRE1C variant with V-gene and J-gene trimming of TCR beta chains, and an independent cohort replicated the association. CMV serostatus was the only immune exposure information available for the cohort. The cohort was sequenced for TCR beta chains only, and without alpha or paired-chain data the features that could be detected were limited. Because some donors lacked HLA typing at each locus, the association tests relied only on the typed subset. A further reported finding was that TCR beta sequences accurately predicted the HLA-A and HLA-B alleles for most subjects in the first cohort. Presence/absence analyses assumed roughly uniform sequencing depth across donors, an assumption that may not hold. It was suggested by the authors that the approach could potentially be generalized to other disease states and immunological phenotypes. At a false discovery rate of 0.05, a later analysis linked 16,951 TCR beta sequences to specific HLA alleles. Some IMGT-functional V segments, including TRBV6-2 and TRBV6-3, could not be told apart with the 87-base-pair reads, so those segments were excluded. A cluster of highly shared sequence variants was judged likely to represent a technical artifact of the sequencing pipeline. When HLA alleles, especially DR and DQ, strongly co-occurred, attributing TCR associations to individual alleles was difficult. An earlier analysis of approximately 530 of the donors showed that most TCR beta V segments appeared in productive rearrangements either about 87% or about 30% of the time, which broadly matched IMGT annotations. According to a later analysis, parvovirus B19, influenza, CMV and Epstein-Barr virus appeared linked to several top co-occurrence clusters. According to a later genetic analysis, donors in an Asian-associated ancestry cluster had fewer N-insertions in productive TCRs than the approximately 670-donor mean. In a later analysis, HLA-associated TCR beta chains showed more clonal expansion and lower generation probabilities than non-associated chains that were equally common. The classifier was reported to diagnose cytomegalovirus status with high specificity and sensitivity in both the original cohort and the validation cohort. Linkage disequilibrium might explain the correlated functional status among segregating V segments, but an unknown experimental factor could not be ruled out.

The cohort was made up of 666 healthy bone marrow donors. All cohort members were sampled while nominally healthy, although unrecorded immune exposures were likely present. CMV serostatus was recorded as positive for around 300 and negative for about 55% of the 666 cohort members, whereas no CMV serostatus was recorded for the donor in question. A peripheral blood sample was collected from each donor, and TCR beta sequencing was performed on peripheral blood mononuclear cells. Genomic DNA extraction from the blood cell samples was performed with the Qiagen DNeasy Blood Extraction Kit. The library came from the immunoSEQ multiplex PCR assay. For the multiplex PCR, a mixture combining 60 forward primers for TCR Vbeta segments and 13 reverse primers for TCR Jbeta segments was used. The CDR3 region of rearranged TCR beta genes was amplified from genomic DNA by a multiplex PCR assay. The Illumina HiSeq System was used to sequence the amplified TCR beta libraries as 87-base-pair reads. Turning to the authors' computational methods: A later analysis tallied 70 million to 100 million unique TCR beta chains across the 700 or so repertoires, and 10 million to 11 million of those chains were shared by two or more donors. Raw reads were error-corrected and collapsed into unique sequences with a nearest-neighbor algorithm that merged closely related sequences to remove PCR and sequencing errors. Alignment of CDR3 sequences to IMGT reference sequences was used to assign V, D and J gene segments. For a sequence to be retained, at least a six-nucleotide match to both a V gene segment and a J gene segment was required. Rearrangements were called productive when the CDR3 lacked stop codons and stayed in frame with V and J; all others were non-productive. Following IMGT convention, CDR3 was defined as the stretch from the second conserved V-encoded cysteine up to the conserved J-encoded phenylalanine. In an earlier analysis of some 550 of the donors, sequences lacking an unambiguous match to a single V gene segment were excluded. In an earlier analysis of several hundred of the donors, V segments were called functional above 56.7% productive rearrangements and were called segregating when the between-donor standard deviation exceeded 5%. A statistical classification framework was built to diagnose cytomegalovirus status from the catalog of TCR beta chain sequences. In a later analysis, TCR nucleotide sequences were compared against IMGT/GENE-DB human TR gene sequences so that V and J genes could be assigned. In a later analysis, CDR3 sequences and most-parsimonious VDJ recombination scenarios were assigned using the TCRdist pipeline. A later analysis defined each TCR beta chain by its CDR3 amino acid sequence plus V-gene family, and excluded reads lacking a unique V-gene family. A later analysis removed 592 highly shared, low-generation-probability nucleotide sequences to deal with suspected cross-contamination and a sequencing artifact. For each public chain, a later analysis derived a clonal expansion index from normalized ranks of inferred template counts within each repertoire. A later analysis computed generation probabilities with a VDJ recombination model fitted to out-of-frame rearrangements, and checked the results against IGoR. A later analysis scored TCR-TCR, TCR-HLA and TCR-CMV co-occurrence with hypergeometric tests, applying a repertoire-size bias correction to TCR pairs. In a later analysis, false discovery rates were estimated by permuting HLA or CMV assignments 20 times. A later analysis grouped co-occurring TCRs with DBSCAN, adding TCRdist sequence similarity when clustering within HLA-allele-positive subsets. Repertoires with fewer than 30,000 or more than 120,000 public chains were left out of co-occurrence clustering, as were roughly five repertoires with anomalous nucleotide sharing. Not all clones reach the TCRdb copy of this immuneACCESS table, which keeps in-frame sequences only. Checked studies attribute under half of the gap to unresolved V genes and leave the rest unexplained. That table is the source of V, J and clone size, and D and trimming were worked out from the DNA. The sample profile shows 50,000 to 75,000 clones; roughly 84% of them were found once. About 1.6% of the sample is held by the ten biggest clonotypes.

Regarding this clone: Its antigen remains unidentified. No clone much larger than this one lies a single base away; base qualities are absent.

Via the germline V gene (reference sequence), CDR1 is SGHNT and CDR2 YYREEE. Trimming removed 1 base from V and 5 bases from J; the gene matches leave 12 bases unexplained. The CDR3 numbers 17 residues from cysteine through phenylalanine. Just CDR3 DNA is preserved here, 51 bases in frame from base 1. This TCR was sampled from a human donor in good health. The sequenced material came from PBMCs. The sequence links TRBV5-4 to TRBJ2-3; 8 central nucleotides agree with TRBD2. The CDR3 in this case is CASSLFRRGRRGDTQYF. The nucleotide sequence is TGTGCCAGCAGCTTGTTTCGACGCGGGAGGCGGGGAGATACGCAGTATTTT.